This TCR beta chain is drawn from a study of patients and donors after allogeneic stem cell transplantation. Each CDR3 protein gets one entry after TCRdb re-called the RT-PCR reads with MiXCR. The sample holds about 40,000 distinct CDR3 sequences, about 30% seen once. This TCR was sampled from a human donor who was either an allogeneic HSCT recipient or a stem cell or donor lymphocyte infusion donor (not recorded which). It is not recorded whose cells these are; they may come from a transplant donor. Sample: blood, either unsorted or a sorted T cell fraction (not recorded which).

The CDR3 region has the DNA TGTGCCAGCAGCCCGGACAGGAGCTCCTATAATTCACCCCTCCACTTT. Its translation: CASSPDRSSYNSPLHF. The V call is TRBV28, the J call TRBJ1-6, with 7 bases that match TRBD1. This CDR3 is 16 amino acids long. CDR1 and CDR2 (germline): MDHEN, SYDVKM. Trimming removed 6 bases from V and 0 bases from J; junction bases left unmatched: 5. Filled out from reference TRBV28 and TRBJ1-6, the complete variable domain reads DVKVTQSSRYLVKRTGEKVFLECVQDMDHENMFWYRQDPGLGLRLIYFSYDVKMKEKGDIPEGYSVSREKKERFSLILESASTNQTSMYLCASSPDRSSYNSPLHFGNGTRLTVT.